This passage covers 30 T cell receptor beta chains from one sample sequenced in a study of neurological immune-mediated disorders. One entry per CDR3 protein results from TCRdb running MiXCR on the 5' RACE reads. Counted here are some 60,000 distinct CDR3 sequences, 3.5% to 4.5% occurring once; the ten biggest clones make up under 2.5%. Sequencing was performed on PBMCs. All receptors come from a woman between 50 and 59 years old with multiple sclerosis.

This clonotype came up many times. This chain uses TRBV10-2 with TRBJ2-7, with unresolved D. Germline CDR1 and CDR2: WSHSY and SAAADI. V lost 2 bases, J lost 0 bases, and 11 bases lay in between. CDR3 length: 15 residues. The CDR3 is CASSETSTASYEQYF. In DNA form, the CDR3 reads TGCGCCAGCAGTGAGACGTCAACAGCCTCCTACGAGCAGTACTTC.

This clonotype was recorded many times. The chain links TRBV4-3 to TRBJ1-2; tentative D call: TRBD1 (5 bases). Germline V gene sequence: CDR1 LGHNA, CDR2 YSLEER. The CDR3 length is 17 residues. Trimming removed 0 bases at V and 8 bases at J, with 22 bases between. CDR3 bases: TGCGCCAGCAGCCAAGATAATGTCGGGACTCGGGGGGAGGGCTACACCTTC. Translation: CASSQDNVGTRGEGYTF.

This clonotype was observed many times. The CDR3 DNA sequence: TGTGCCAGCACCAACGCAGGGGGTCAGCCCCAGCATTTT. This gives the protein CASTNAGGQPQHF. The gene calls are TRBV12-3 or TRBV12-4 and TRBJ1-5; 7 nucleotides agree with TRBD1. The CDR3 contains 13 residues. The junction had 6 bases not matched to a gene; V was cut back by 7 bases and J by 6 bases.

This clonotype was counted at least ten times. In nucleotides, the CDR3 is TGTGCCATCACTCAGGACCCGATCCTCCCCGGGGAGCTGTTTTTT. Translating gives CAITQDPILPGELFF. The J gene is TRBJ2-2, the V gene TRBV10-3; the D is unclear. Germline V CDR1 and CDR2: ENHRY, SYGVKD. The CDR3 is made up of 15 amino acids. V lost 7 bases to trimming and J lost 6 bases, with 18 bases between them.

In this sample, this clonotype turned up many times. The chain couples TRBV15 to TRBJ2-3; no clear D. The V gene lost 1 base and the J gene lost 5 bases, with 10 bases spanning the gap. Germline V gene sequence: CDR1 LNHNV, CDR2 YYDKDF (reference sequence). There are 14 residues in the CDR3. The CDR3 sequence: CATSRAASEDTQYF. CDR3 sequence (DNA): TGTGCCACCAGCAGAGCGGCTTCAGAAGATACGCAGTATTTT.

This clonotype was found many times. The chain links TRBV11-3 to TRBJ2-1, with D perhaps TRBD2 (5 bases). The germline CDR1 and CDR2 sequences are SGHNT and YENEEA. Trimming left V 5 bases short and J 5 bases short, with 22 bases between. The CDR3 totals 17 residues. This CDR3 reads CASSPRKGVRDDNEQFF. As DNA, the CDR3 is TGTGCCAGCAGCCCGCGAAAAGGTGTGAGGGATGACAATGAGCAGTTCTTC.

The table lists this clonotype with many counts. This sequence joins TRBV4-2 and TRBJ1-2; D unresolved. This CDR3 is 14 amino acids long. V shed 0 bases and J shed 4 bases, with 9 bases lying between them. Germline lookup yields CDR1 LGHNA and CDR2 YNFKEQ. CDR3 region: CASSQDAGAYGYTF. CDR3 coding DNA: TGTGCCAGCAGCCAAGACGCAGGCGCCTATGGCTACACCTTC.

At least ten counts were recorded for this clonotype. The gene calls are TRBV7-9 and TRBJ2-7, with a possible D match to TRBD2 (6 bases). The CDR3 contains 13 residues. Germline V lookup: CDR1 SEHNR, CDR2 FQNEAQ (reference sequence). The V end was cut by 8 bases, the J end by 2 bases, with 13 bases between. The CDR3 coding sequence is TGTGCCAGCGGGAAAGGAGGGACCTACGAGCAGTACTTC. Translated: CASGKGGTYEQYF.

Many counts were recorded for this clonotype. CDR3 loop: CASSGRDRAQETQYF. The DNA of the CDR3 is TGTGCCAGCAGCGGCCGGGACAGGGCCCAAGAGACCCAGTACTTC. The chain is built from TRBV11-1 and TRBJ2-5, with 9 positions matching TRBD1. The CDR3 extends over 15 amino acids. Trimming took 5 bases from V and 1 from J; bases not matched to a gene: 5. Germline CDR1 reads SGHAT; CDR2 reads FQDESV (reference sequence).

The rearrangement uses TRBV5-6 and TRBJ2-7; 7 positions match TRBD1. Germline lookup yields CDR1 SGHDT and CDR2 YYEEEE. V lost 4 bases to trimming and J lost 7 bases; unmatched junction nucleotides: 14. This CDR3 has 15 amino acids. Here the CDR3 reads CASSTGDSTGIEQYF. CDR3 nucleotide sequence: TGTGCCAGCAGCACCGGGGACAGCACCGGGATAGAGCAGTACTTC.

This clonotype was seen ten or more times. V is TRBV3-1 and J is TRBJ2-3, with 7 positions matching TRBD2. From germline, CDR1 is LGHDT and CDR2 YNNKEL (reference sequence). The J segment lost 2 bases and the V segment lost 0 bases, leaving 5 bases of the junction unmatched. The CDR3 consists of 16 residues. CDR3 region: CASSQDQAGATDTQYF. CDR3 DNA: TGTGCCAGCAGCCAAGATCAGGCGGGAGCCACAGATACGCAGTATTTT.

This clonotype came up many times. The V gene is TRBV20-1, the J gene TRBJ2-1; tentative D call: TRBD2 (6 bases). The V and J ends lost 3 bases and 8 bases respectively, with 23 bases between them. This CDR3 has 16 amino acids. CDR1 DFQATT and CDR2 SNEGSKA come from the germline V gene (reference sequence). The CDR3 DNA follows: TGCAGTGCTAGCTTCCCCCGACGGGGAGGTCTCGATGAGCAGTTCTTC. Translated, it gives CSASFPRRGGLDEQFF.

This clonotype was seen at least ten times. The chain is built from TRBV2 and TRBJ1-5; D may be TRBD1 (6 bases). The V end was cut by 6 bases, the J end by 1 base, with 13 bases between. This CDR3 contains 15 residues. Germline V gives CDR1 SNHLY, CDR2 FYNNEI. The CDR3 sequence: CASSPPGGSNQPQHF. The CDR3 DNA reads as TGTGCCAGCAGCCCCCCCGGGGGCAGCAATCAGCCCCAGCATTTT.

Notes on this clonotype: A much larger clone lies a single base off, so this may be a read error. The chain recombines TRBV20-1 with TRBJ1-2; D ambiguous. Germline-derived CDR1 and CDR2 are DFQATT and SNEGSKA (reference sequence). The CDR3 totals 13 residues. Trimming left V 0 bases short and J 3 bases short, with 8 bases between. CDR3 in amino acids: CSARDKRDYGYTF. The CDR3 nucleotides read TGCAGTGCTAGAGATAAAAGGGACTATGGCTACACCTTC.

This clonotype was seen at least ten times. Written as DNA, the CDR3 is TGTGCCAGCTCATCTAGGGCCCTGAACACTGAAGCTTTCTTT. Protein sequence: CASSSRALNTEAFF. The chain links TRBV18 to TRBJ1-1; D call uncertain. Germline loops: CDR1 KGHSH, CDR2 LQKENI. V was shortened by 5 bases and J by 0 bases, with 10 bases between the two germline ends. The CDR3 contains 14 residues.

This clonotype was observed many times. The chain employs TRBV4-2 and TRBJ2-3, with D uncertain. From germline, CDR1 is LGHNA and CDR2 YNFKEQ. The length of the CDR3 is 16 residues. Trimming pared 0 bases from V and 4 bases from J, leaving 14 bases between. CDR3 loop: CASSQDWNRSPDTQYF. CDR3 DNA sequence: TGTGCCAGCAGCCAAGACTGGAACAGATCCCCAGATACGCAGTATTTT.

The sample holds many counts of this clonotype. J is TRBJ1-1 and V is TRBV20-1, with no clear D. Trimming cost V 0 bases and J 5 bases, with 10 bases left between them. CDR3 length: 13 residues. CDR1 and CDR2 from the germline V gene are DFQATT and SNEGSKA (reference sequence). The chain's CDR3 is CSAREVGRTEAFF. The CDR3 DNA follows: TGCAGTGCTAGAGAGGTGGGGAGGACTGAAGCTTTCTTT.

This clonotype appeared many times. The J gene is TRBJ2-2, the V gene TRBV15, with 7 bases matching TRBD2. CDR3 size: 16 residues. In germline, CDR1 is LNHNV, CDR2 YYDKDF (reference sequence). V shed 2 bases and J 4 bases; nucleotides not matched to a gene: 7. The CDR3 region is CATSRTRSGTTGELFF. For the CDR3, the DNA is TGTGCCACCAGCAGAACACGGAGCGGGACCACCGGGGAGCTGTTTTTT.

Ten or more counts support this clonotype. The chain joins TRBV10-3 to TRBJ2-7; 11 bases map to TRBD2. CDR3 length: 14 residues. V was clipped by 6 bases and J by 0 bases; unmatched bases: 1. Germline lookup yields CDR1 ENHRY and CDR2 SYGVKD. The CDR3 DNA is TGTGCCATCAGGCTAGCGGGAGGCTCCTACGAGCAGTACTTC. It encodes CAIRLAGGSYEQYF.

In its sample, this clonotype was seen many times. This chain joins TRBV20-1 and TRBJ2-7; 8 bases are a match to TRBD2. The junction had 11 bases not matched to a gene; V was cut back by 3 bases and J by 4 bases. Germline V gives CDR1 DFQATT, CDR2 SNEGSKA (reference sequence). The CDR3 is 15 amino acids. The CDR3 here is CSASVGQAGAYEQYF. The CDR3 DNA reads TGCAGTGCTAGTGTGGGTCAAGCGGGAGCGTACGAGCAGTACTTC.

This clonotype was found a few times. Mismatch with germline at one junction end may stem from a read error. This chain's CDR3 is CSATEISYNSPLNF. The CDR3 DNA reads as TGCAGTGCCACCGAAATCTCCTATAATTCACCCCTCAACTTT. This sequence joins TRBV20-1 and TRBJ1-6; D uncertain. This CDR3 is 14 amino acids long. CDR1 is DFQATT and CDR2 is SNEGSKA in the germline V gene (reference sequence).

The table lists this clonotype with many counts. The genes are TRBV3-1 and TRBJ2-1, with a weak D call TRBD2 (6 bases). The ends were cut back, 6 bases at V and 4 bases at J, with 16 bases in the middle. The CDR3 runs 15 residues. From germline, CDR1 is LGHDT and CDR2 YNNKEL (reference sequence). In DNA, the CDR3 is TGTGCCAGCAGTCGCAGGGCTAGCGCTTACAATGAGCAGTTCTTC. It yields the protein CASSRRASAYNEQFF.

The table lists this clonotype with many counts. This chain connects TRBV7-2 to TRBJ2-5; D is ambiguous. The ends were cut back, 4 bases at V and 0 bases at J, with 9 bases in the middle. The CDR3 extends over 14 amino acids. The germline CDR1 and CDR2 sequences are SGHTA and FQGNSA. For the CDR3, the DNA is TGTGCCAGCAGCTCTGGGTCGTACCAAGAGACCCAGTACTTC. Its protein is CASSSGSYQETQYF.

This clonotype was observed at least ten times. This chain connects TRBV5-1 to TRBJ2-3; D gene unclear. This CDR3 spans 16 amino acids. Germline CDR1 is SGHRS and CDR2 is YFSETQ. V shed 0 bases and J shed 0 bases, with 11 bases lying between them. CDR3 sequence: CASSLVSLSSTDTQYF. CDR3 nucleotides: TGCGCCAGCAGCTTGGTGTCTTTGTCTAGCACAGATACGCAGTATTTT.

This clonotype has ten or more counts. The genes are TRBV4-3 and TRBJ2-2; D not certain. V dropped 0 bases and J dropped 1 base, with 9 bases sitting between them. This CDR3 contains 16 residues. Germline CDR1 LGHNA, CDR2 YSLEER. CDR3 DNA sequence: TGCGCCAGCAGCCAAGATAATAGTCTGAACACCGGGGAGCTGTTTTTT. Amino acid sequence: CASSQDNSLNTGELFF.

This clonotype was recorded many times. The rearrangement joins TRBV5-1 to TRBJ2-5, with no clear D. Germline V gene sequence: CDR1 SGHRS, CDR2 YFSETQ. Trimming removed 0 bases at V and 2 bases at J, with 5 bases between. This CDR3 spans 13 amino acids. The CDR3 bases are TGCGCCAGCAGCTTGGGCGGTCAAGAGACCCAGTACTTC. It codes for CASSLGGQETQYF. Complete variable domain (other parts from reference TRBV5-1 and TRBJ2-5): KAGVTQTPRYLIKTRGQQVTLSCSPISGHRSVSWYQQTPGQGLQFLFEYFSETQRNKGNFPGRFSGRQFSNSRSEMNVSTLELGDSALYLCASSLGGQETQYFGPGTRLLVL.

This clonotype was detected ten times or more. The chain carries TRBV5-1 and TRBJ1-2; TRBD1 might be the D (5 bases). This CDR3 is 12 amino acids long. With 3 bases removed from V and 2 bases from J, the gap between germline ends came to 5 bases. Germline V lookup: CDR1 SGHRS, CDR2 YFSETQ. CDR3 sequence reads: CASSSGNYGYTF. DNA for the CDR3: TGCGCCAGCAGCTCAGGGAACTATGGCTACACCTTC.

There are many counts of this clonotype. The CDR3 DNA sequence: TGCAGTGCAGGTGGGGCAGGGCGTTTGGGGAACACTGAAGCTTTCTTT. This gives the protein CSAGGAGRLGNTEAFF. V and J are TRBV20-1 and TRBJ1-1, with D possibly being TRBD1 (5 bases). The V and J ends lost 6 bases and 1 base respectively, with 21 bases between them. The CDR3 is 16 residues long. Germline V gives CDR1 DFQATT, CDR2 SNEGSKA (reference sequence).

This clonotype has at least ten counts. The J gene is TRBJ2-3, the V gene TRBV29-1; 11 positions match TRBD1. With V trimmed by 7 bases and J by 2 bases, 2 bases remained unmatched. CDR3 size: 13 residues. Looked up from germline, CDR1 is SQVTM and CDR2 is ANQGSEA. CDR3 sequence (DNA): TGCAGCGCCGGACAGGGGGCCACAGATACGCAGTATTTT. This sequence encodes CSAGQGATDTQYF.

This clonotype has just a few counts. A read error is possible here, since a much larger clone lies one base away. The rearrangement links TRBV20-1 to TRBJ2-7; 9 bases match TRBD2. The CDR3 extends over 14 amino acids. Trimming removed 3 bases from V and 7 bases from J; junction bases left unmatched: 10. Germline CDR1 reads DFQATT; CDR2 reads SNEGSKA (reference sequence). CDR3 coding DNA: TGCAGTGCTAGCGGCGGGAGGGCCCTCGAAGAGCAGTACTTC. This encodes CSASGGRALEEQYF.